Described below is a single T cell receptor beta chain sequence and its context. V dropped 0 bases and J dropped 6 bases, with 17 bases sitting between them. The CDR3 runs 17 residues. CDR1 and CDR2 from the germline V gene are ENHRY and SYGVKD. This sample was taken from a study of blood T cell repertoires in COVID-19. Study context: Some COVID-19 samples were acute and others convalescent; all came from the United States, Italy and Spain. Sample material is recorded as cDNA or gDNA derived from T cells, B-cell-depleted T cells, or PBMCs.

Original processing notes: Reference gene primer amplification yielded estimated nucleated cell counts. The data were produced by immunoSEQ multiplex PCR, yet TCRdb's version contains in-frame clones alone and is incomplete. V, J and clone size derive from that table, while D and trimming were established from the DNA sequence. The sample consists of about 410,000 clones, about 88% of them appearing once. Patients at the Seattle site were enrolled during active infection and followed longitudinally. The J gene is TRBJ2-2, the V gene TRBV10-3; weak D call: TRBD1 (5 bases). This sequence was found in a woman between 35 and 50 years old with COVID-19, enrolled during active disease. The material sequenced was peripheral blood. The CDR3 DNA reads TGTGCCATCAGTGAGTCGAGTGGGCAGGGCAGCGCCGGGGAGCTGTTTTTT. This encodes CAISESSGQGSAGELFF.